The next 8 T cell receptor beta chains were all read from a single sample in a study of early stage breast cancer tumors. The method was immunoSEQ multiplex PCR; TCRdb's version includes in-frame clones alone and lacks a portion of them. This table holds just over 70,000 clones, around 80% found once. Sequenced sample: blood. These receptors came from a person aged 60 to 70 with breast cancer.

The rearrangement uses TRBV11-2 and TRBJ2-1; 7 bases map to TRBD1. Losses at the gene ends were 5 bases for V and 3 bases for J; bases not matched to a gene: 13. Germline V gene lookup returns CDR1 SGHAT and CDR2 FQNNGV. The CDR3 totals 17 residues. The CDR3 protein is CASSVRQGSLGYNEQFF. Written as DNA, the CDR3 is TGTGCCAGCAGCGTCAGACAGGGATCCCTGGGCTACAATGAGCAGTTCTTC.

The chain has TRBV10-2 and TRBJ2-7; 8 bases match TRBD1. V gave up 7 bases and J gave up 5 bases; unmatched junction bases: 10. There are 14 residues in the CDR3. In germline, CDR1 is WSHSY, CDR2 SAAADI. In nucleotides, the CDR3 is TGCGCCAGCAAGAATCAGGACAGGGACAACGAGCAGTACTTC. This translates into CASKNQDRDNEQYF.

V and J are TRBV5-4 and TRBJ2-7, with D perhaps being TRBD1 or TRBD2 (5 bases each). V lost 7 bases to trimming and J lost 3 bases, with 14 bases between them. The CDR3 is 13 amino acids. Germline V gives CDR1 SGHNT, CDR2 YYREEE (reference sequence). In DNA form, the CDR3 reads TGTGCCAGCTCTGGGGGTAGCGTCTACGAGCAGTACTTC. Its protein product is CASSGGSVYEQYF.

This sequence joins TRBV28 and TRBJ1-2; D call uncertain. CDR1 is MDHEN and CDR2 is SYDVKM in the germline V gene. V lost 5 bases and J lost 5, with 9 bases in between. The CDR3 totals 12 residues. CDR3 sequence: CASSLSGYGYTF. CDR3 sequence (DNA): TGTGCCAGCAGTCTTTCAGGATATGGCTACACCTTC.

The chain joins TRBV10-3 to TRBJ2-1; 10 bases agree with TRBD1. Trimming removed 6 bases from V and 0 bases from J; junction bases left unmatched: 14. The length of the CDR3 is 19 residues. Germline CDR1 ENHRY, CDR2 SYGVKD. The CDR3 sequence: CAIRGGQGKLAGSYNEQFF. In DNA form, the CDR3 reads TGTGCCATCAGGGGGGGACAGGGGAAGCTAGCGGGCTCCTACAATGAGCAGTTCTTC.

This chain links TRBV7-2 with TRBJ1-3; 9 bases agree with TRBD1. Trimming removed 5 bases from V and 0 bases from J; junction bases left unmatched: 8. CDR1 is SGHTA and CDR2 is FQGNSA in the germline V gene. The CDR3 extends over 17 amino acids. CDR3 in amino acids: CASSPGQGLDSGNTIYF. The CDR3 DNA sequence: TGTGCCAGCAGCCCGGGACAGGGATTGGACTCTGGAAACACCATATATTTT. Filled out from reference TRBV7-2 and TRBJ1-3, the complete variable domain reads GAGVSQSPSNKVTEKGKDVELRCDPISGHTALYWYRQSLGQGLEFLIYFQGNSAPDKSGLPSDRFSAERTGGSVSTLTIQRTQQEDSAVYLCASSPGQGLDSGNTIYFGEGSWLTVV.

The V gene is TRBV2, the J gene TRBJ2-3; D is ambiguous. CDR1 and CDR2 from the germline V gene are SNHLY and FYNNEI. The V and J ends lost 6 bases and 1 base respectively, with 11 bases between them. The CDR3 is made up of 14 amino acids. CDR3 coding DNA: TGTGCCAGCAGAGAGATCGGAGGCACAGATACGCAGTATTTT. Translation: CASREIGGTDTQYF.

This clone occurred once. V is TRBV7-9 and J is TRBJ2-5; possibly TRBD2 for D (5 bases). The CDR3 runs to 12 residues. Germline V gene data show CDR1 as SEHNR and CDR2 as FQNEAQ (reference sequence). V was cut by 3 bases and J by 5 bases, with 7 bases left in between. The CDR3 nucleotides read TGTGCCAGCAGCTTTGGCGGGGAGACCCAGTACTTC. Residues: CASSFGGETQYF. Full variable domain (remainder filled in from reference TRBV7-9 and TRBJ2-5): DTGVSQNPRHKITKRGQNVTFRCDPISEHNRLYWYRQTLGQGPEFLTYFQNEAQLEKSRLLSDRFSAERPKGSFSTLEIQRTEQGDSAMYLCASSFGGETQYFGPGTRLLVL.